This T cell receptor beta chain was documented in a study of T cell clones after liver transplantation. Study at large: Subjects received no induction therapy and standard immunosuppression until randomization at 12-24 months post-transplant.

With respect to this clone: No antigen is known for it.

Repertoires were generated with immunoSEQ multiplex PCR, while TCRdb's copy carries only in-frame clones and drops some. The sample has approximately 70,000 clones, approximately 80% seen once. Overall study results and limits: Compared with third party-reactive sequences, donor-reactive ones declined more, independent of withdrawal success.

V lost 0 bases to trimming and J lost 2 bases, with 9 bases between them. Germline V lookup: CDR1 SGHNT, CDR2 YYREEE (reference sequence). This CDR3 spans 14 amino acids. This sequence was found in a human patient who received a liver transplant. These T cells may partly come from the graft donor. The chain joins TRBV5-4 to TRBJ2-7, with a tentative D call TRBD2 (5 bases). Sample: CD4+ T cells from blood, taken around 50 months after liver transplant. The CDR3 DNA follows: TGTGCCAGCAGCTTGGGTGGGAGTCCCTACGAGCAGTACTTC. Translating it yields CASSLGGSPYEQYF.